This TCR beta chain was identified during a study of blood T cell repertoires in COVID-19. Study-level background: Italy, Spain and the United States were the sources of the convalescent and acute COVID-19 samples. The analysed material was cDNA or gDNA that came from T cells, B-cell-depleted T cells, or PBMCs.

V trimming: 0 bases; J trimming: 2 bases; junction bases outside the gene matches: 5. The CDR3 length is 17 residues. Germline V gene sequence: CDR1 SGHAT, CDR2 FQDESV (reference sequence). Authors' analysis steps: Estimates of nucleated cell counts were drawn from the amplification of reference gene primers. Some clones are missing from TCRdb's copy, which holds only in-frame ones; the method was immunoSEQ multiplex PCR. The DNA was the basis for D and trimming; V, J and clone size are from that table. The sample lists about 89,000 clones; around 80% were seen once. The genes are TRBV11-1 and TRBJ2-3; 10 bases fit TRBD2. The sample comprised peripheral blood. The receptor was derived from a man aged 65 to 79 with acute or convalescent COVID-19. The DNA for the CDR3 is TGTGCCAGCAGCTTAGCCGGGACTAGCGCGATCACAGATACGCAGTATTTT. It is translated as CASSLAGTSAITDTQYF. The whole variable domain, filled in from reference TRBV11-1 and TRBJ2-3, reads EAEVAQSPRYKITEKSQAVAFWCDPISGHATLYWYRQILGQGPELLVQFQDESVVDDSQLPKDRFSAERLKGVDSTLKIQPAELGDSAMYLCASSLAGTSAITDTQYFGPGTRLTVL.